Listed below are T cell receptor beta chains from one sample, sequenced in a study of breast tumors, draining lymph nodes, adjacent tissues. TCRdb recomputed calls from the multiplex PCR reads with MiXCR, one row per CDR3 protein. This sample has 12,000 to 15,000 distinct CDR3 sequences, with 55% found just once. Sequencing was performed on tumor-adjacent breast tissue. Receptors originate from a female donor with breast cancer. Some clones in this sample may be carry-over from other donors' samples. Each CDR3 is given with its conserved first and last residue. Fields, in order: J gene, D gene, V gene, clone size, CDR3 DNA, CDR3 protein. The D gene is left open where the match is weak. Only some rows state a clone size, as once, few, many or a class for expanded clones.

J gene: TRBJ2-5; D gene: TRBD2; V gene: TRBV27; clone size: NA; CDR3 DNA: TGTGCCAGCAGAGGGGGACTAGCGGTGTACCAAGAGACCCAGTACTTC; CDR3 protein: CASRGGLAVYQETQYF
J gene: TRBJ2-5; D gene: NA; V gene: TRBV20-1; clone size: NA; CDR3 DNA: TGCAGTGCTCCCCTAAAGACTACATTCCAAGAGACCCAGTACTTC; CDR3 protein: CSAPLKTTFQETQYF
J gene: TRBJ2-7; D gene: NA; V gene: TRBV15; clone size: NA; CDR3 DNA: TGTGCCACCAGCAGAGTTGGGGGAAGGTACGAGCAGTACTTC; CDR3 protein: CATSRVGGRYEQYF
J gene: TRBJ1-2; D gene: NA; V gene: TRBV19; clone size: few; CDR3 DNA: TGTGCCAGTAGTATAAGGGGATCTAACTATGGCTACACCTTC; CDR3 protein: CASSIRGSNYGYTF
J gene: TRBJ2-7; D gene: TRBD1; V gene: TRBV27; clone size: once; CDR3 DNA: TGTGCCAGCAATCCCGGGACAGGGGGTGACGAGCAGTACTTC; CDR3 protein: CASNPGTGGDEQYF
J gene: TRBJ1-6; D gene: NA; V gene: TRBV7-2; clone size: medium-sized; CDR3 DNA: TGTGCCAGCAGCTTAGTGCCGGTAGGAAGAGTTAATTCACCCCTCCACTTT; CDR3 protein: CASSLVPVGRVNSPLHF
J gene: TRBJ1-6; D gene: TRBD1; V gene: TRBV7-9; clone size: NA; CDR3 DNA: TGTGCCAGCAGCCCCTGGGGGGGGACAGGGAGATCACCCCTCCACTTT; CDR3 protein: CASSPWGGTGRSPLHF
J gene: TRBJ1-2; D gene: TRBD1; V gene: TRBV9; clone size: NA; CDR3 DNA: TGTGCCAGCAGCACCCGGGACAGGGGCAACTATGGCTACACCTTC; CDR3 protein: CASSTRDRGNYGYTF
J gene: TRBJ1-2; D gene: TRBD1; V gene: TRBV6-1; clone size: many; CDR3 DNA: TGTGCCAGCAGCGAGCCGGACAGGGGGTATGGCTACACCTTC; CDR3 protein: CASSEPDRGYGYTF
J gene: TRBJ1-3; D gene: NA; V gene: TRBV4-2; clone size: medium-sized; CDR3 DNA: TGTGCCAGCAGCCAAACTTTCTCAGGAGATGGAAACACCATATATTTT; CDR3 protein: CASSQTFSGDGNTIYF
J gene: TRBJ2-1; D gene: TRBD2; V gene: TRBV20-1; clone size: NA; CDR3 DNA: TGCAGTGCTAGGACTAGCGGAGACTACAATGAGCAGTTCTTC; CDR3 protein: CSARTSGDYNEQFF
J gene: TRBJ2-5; D gene: TRBD2; V gene: TRBV7-3; clone size: few; CDR3 DNA: TGTGCCAGCAGCCCCACTGGACTAGCGGTGTACCAAGAGCCCCAGTACTTC; CDR3 protein: CASSPTGLAVYQEPQYF
J gene: TRBJ2-7; D gene: NA; V gene: TRBV20-1; clone size: few; CDR3 DNA: TGCAGTGCTAGATCGCTCTCCGAGCAGTACTTC; CDR3 protein: CSARSLSEQYF
J gene: TRBJ2-1; D gene: TRBD2; V gene: TRBV29-1; clone size: NA; CDR3 DNA: TGCAGCGTTGAAGTAGCGGGGGGCGTCGATGAGCAGTTCTTC; CDR3 protein: CSVEVAGGVDEQFF
J gene: TRBJ1-4; D gene: NA; V gene: TRBV3-1; clone size: NA; CDR3 DNA: TGTGCCAGCAGCCAAGAGACGGTAAATAAACTGTTTTTT; CDR3 protein: CASSQETVNKLFF
J gene: TRBJ2-3; D gene: TRBD2; V gene: TRBV4-3; clone size: medium-sized; CDR3 DNA: TGCGCCAGCAGCCCCGGAGGGGTAGCGGGGAACACAGATACGCAGTATTTT; CDR3 protein: CASSPGGVAGNTDTQYF
J gene: TRBJ1-6; D gene: TRBD1; V gene: TRBV20-1; clone size: NA; CDR3 DNA: TGCAGTGCCCTTCGGACAGGGGAGAATTCACCCCTCCACTTT; CDR3 protein: CSALRTGENSPLHF
J gene: TRBJ2-3; D gene: NA; V gene: TRBV14; clone size: NA; CDR3 DNA: TGTGCCAGCAGCCAAGATCTGGGAGGGGGGCTAGCAGATACGCGGTATTTT; CDR3 protein: CASSQDLGGGLADTRYF
J gene: TRBJ1-6; D gene: NA; V gene: TRBV5-1; clone size: NA; CDR3 DNA: TGCGCCAGCAGCTTAGGAGGGTCTAATTCCCCCCTCCACTTT; CDR3 protein: CASSLGGSNSPLHF
J gene: TRBJ2-1; D gene: TRBD2; V gene: TRBV29-1; clone size: NA; CDR3 DNA: TGCAGCGTTGGCCCGATGGAACTAGCGGGAGGAGAGGGGGGGGGGTTGGTCTTC; CDR3 protein: CSVGPMELAGGEGGGLVF
J gene: TRBJ1-3; D gene: NA; V gene: TRBV7-6; clone size: NA; CDR3 DNA: TGTGTCAGCAGCTTAGGGGCAGGCTCTGGAAACACCATATATTTT; CDR3 protein: CVSSLGAGSGNTIYF
J gene: TRBJ2-2; D gene: NA; V gene: TRBV7-8; clone size: NA; CDR3 DNA: TGTGCCACCCGACTTACCTCTAGGCGGGGCGGCACCGGGGAGCTGTTTTTC; CDR3 protein: CATRLTSRRGGTGELFF
J gene: TRBJ1-2; D gene: NA; V gene: TRBV24-1; clone size: NA; CDR3 DNA: TGTACCACCAGTGAATCTATCCAGGGGTCCGATGGTTACACCTTC; CDR3 protein: CTTSESIQGSDGYTF
J gene: TRBJ2-7; D gene: TRBD1; V gene: TRBV4-1; clone size: NA; CDR3 DNA: TGCGCCAGCAGCCAAGGACAGGGAGTTTTCGAGCAGTACTTC; CDR3 protein: CASSQGQGVFEQYF
J gene: TRBJ1-1; D gene: NA; V gene: TRBV2; clone size: many; CDR3 DNA: TGTGCCAGCAGTCGACAGGAGATTGAAGCTTTCTTT; CDR3 protein: CASSRQEIEAFF
J gene: TRBJ2-1; D gene: NA; V gene: TRBV9; clone size: NA; CDR3 DNA: TGTGCCAGCAGCGTAGCGGGGGGACAGAACAATGAGCAGTTCTTC; CDR3 protein: CASSVAGGQNNEQFF
J gene: TRBJ2-3; D gene: TRBD2; V gene: TRBV19; clone size: NA; CDR3 DNA: TGTGCCAGTAGTTTTGGGGAGGGCCACACAGATACGCAGTATTTT; CDR3 protein: CASSFGEGHTDTQYF
J gene: TRBJ1-1; D gene: NA; V gene: TRBV30; clone size: many; CDR3 DNA: TGTGCCTGGAGTCCCTGGGGGGGGTTGGCTGAAGCTTTCTTT; CDR3 protein: CAWSPWGGLAEAFF
J gene: TRBJ2-7; D gene: NA; V gene: TRBV20-1; clone size: NA; CDR3 DNA: TGCAGTGTTGTCAGGGATGGATACGAGCAGTACTTC; CDR3 protein: CSVVRDGYEQYF
J gene: TRBJ2-7; D gene: TRBD1; V gene: TRBV7-3; clone size: NA; CDR3 DNA: TGTGCCAGCAGCCAAGGACAGGGGGCGGAAAACTACGAGCAGTACTTC; CDR3 protein: CASSQGQGAENYEQYF
J gene: TRBJ2-7; D gene: TRBD1; V gene: TRBV7-9; clone size: NA; CDR3 DNA: TGTGCCAGCAGCTCCCTGGACAGGGGCGACTACGAGCAGTACTTC; CDR3 protein: CASSSLDRGDYEQYF